This passage covers 32 T cell receptor beta chains from one sample sequenced in a study of T cell changes during pregnancy in multiple sclerosis. Data came from immunoSEQ multiplex PCR; TCRdb stores just in-frame clones and leaves some out. The data contain 75,000 to 95,000 clones, approximately 89% of them seen just once; the ten biggest clones take up about 0.91%. This sample comprised peripheral blood, obtained before pregnancy. The receptors were sampled from a female donor with multiple sclerosis, enrolled in a pregnancy study.

The chain recombines TRBV7-9 with TRBJ2-2; weak D call: TRBD2 (6 bases). Germline V gives CDR1 SEHNR, CDR2 FQNEAQ (reference sequence). Trimming left V 1 base short and J 6 bases short, with 18 bases between. This CDR3 spans 17 amino acids. In nucleotides, the CDR3 is TGTGCCAGCAGCTTAGGGTCCGACAGACTAGTATCCGGGGAGCTGTTTTTT. Its protein product is CASSLGSDRLVSGELFF.

This chain connects TRBV5-6 to TRBJ1-3; D unclear. Germline V gene data show CDR1 as SGHDT and CDR2 as YYEEEE. This CDR3 spans 16 amino acids. V was cut by 0 bases and J by 0 bases, with 10 bases left in between. CDR3 sequence: CASSLGPAVSGNTIYF. In nucleotides, the CDR3 is TGTGCCAGCAGCTTGGGCCCCGCAGTCTCTGGAAACACCATATATTTT. Supplemented by reference TRBV5-6 and TRBJ1-3, the full variable domain reads DAGVTQSPTHLIKTRGQQVTLRCSPKSGHDTVSWYQQALGQGPQFIFQYYEEEERQRGNFPDRFSGHQFPNYSSELNVNALLLGDSALYLCASSLGPAVSGNTIYFGEGSWLTVV.

V usage is TRBV2 and J usage is TRBJ2-1; 8 nucleotides match TRBD1. V trimming: 6 bases; J trimming: 1 base; junction bases outside the gene matches: 5. The germline CDR1 and CDR2 sequences are SNHLY and FYNNEI. The CDR3 is 15 amino acids. The DNA of the CDR3 is TGTGCCAGCAGACGGGACAGGAGTTCCTACAATGAGCAGTTCTTC. Translating gives CASRRDRSSYNEQFF.

The rearrangement uses TRBV29-1 and TRBJ1-1; 8 bases are a match to TRBD1. After removal of 6 bases from V and 1 base from J, the junction contained 4 bases not matched to a gene. CDR1 is SQVTM, CDR2 ANQGSEA, per germline. The CDR3 loop spans 13 amino acids. The CDR3 DNA reads as TGCAGCGTCGTAGACAGGGGGAACACTGAAGCTTTCTTT. It specifies CSVVDRGNTEAFF. Together with reference TRBV29-1 and TRBJ1-1, the CDR3 gives the full variable domain: SAVISQKPSRDICQRGTSLTIQCQVDSQVTMMFWYRQQPGQSLTLIATANQGSEATYESGFVIDKFPISRPNLTFSTLTVSNMSPEDSSIYLCSVVDRGNTEAFFGQGTRLTVV.

V usage is TRBV9 and J usage is TRBJ2-3; tentative D call: TRBD1 (6 bases). CDR3 length: 17 residues. V lost 3 bases and J lost 0, with 17 bases in between. In germline, CDR1 is SGDLS, CDR2 YYNGEE. CDR3 sequence: CASSASPQGPSTDTQYF. As DNA, the CDR3 is TGTGCCAGCAGCGCCAGTCCACAGGGACCTAGCACAGATACGCAGTATTTT.

This chain connects TRBV7-3 to TRBJ2-3; 7 nucleotides agree with TRBD1. Trimming at V came to 4 bases and at J to 15 bases, leaving 19 bases not matched to a gene. CDR1 is SGHTA and CDR2 is FQGTGA in the germline V gene. This CDR3 has 15 residues. In nucleotides, the CDR3 is TGTGCCAGCAGCTCAGCACGACAGGGCGTGGGGTTTCTCTATTTT. Its protein is CASSSARQGVGFLYF.

This chain joins TRBV23-1 and TRBJ2-5, with D possibly being TRBD1 (6 bases). TRBV23-1 counts as an open reading frame of uncertain function. V shed 9 bases and J shed 7 bases, with 12 bases lying between them. This CDR3 spans 11 amino acids. CDR3 DNA sequence: TGCGCCAGGGGGCTCAGGGGGACCCAGTACTTC. Amino acid sequence: CARGLRGTQYF.

The rearrangement joins TRBV7-9 to TRBJ2-1, with a weak D call TRBD2 (6 bases). Germline V gene data show CDR1 as SEHNR and CDR2 as FQNEAQ (reference sequence). The CDR3 is made up of 16 amino acids. V lost 5 bases and J 6 bases, leaving 20 bases between the germline ends. The chain's CDR3 is CASSPRGVAGPNEQFF. The CDR3 nucleotides are TGTGCCAGCAGCCCCCGTGGTGTCGCGGGGCCCAATGAGCAGTTCTTC.

The rearrangement uses TRBV19 and TRBJ2-1; no firm D call. The CDR3 sequence is 14 residues long. V shed 2 bases and J shed 5 bases, with 10 bases lying between them. Germline CDR1 and CDR2: LNHDA and SQIVND (reference sequence). CDR3 coding DNA: TGTGCCAGTAGTATAACCCAGCGAAACAATGAGCAGTTCTTC. Its protein product is CASSITQRNNEQFF.

J is TRBJ1-2 and V is TRBV19; TRBD1 aligns across 7 bases. The CDR3 has 15 residues. V shed 4 bases and J 7 bases; nucleotides not matched to a gene: 12. The germline V gene encodes CDR1 LNHDA and CDR2 SQIVND (reference sequence). The DNA for the CDR3 is TGTGCCAGTAGTACCTTTCAGGGGGGCCCGGCTGGCTACACCTTC. Translating it yields CASSTFQGGPAGYTF.

V gene TRBV9 combines with J gene TRBJ2-6, with TRBD1 identical over 9 bases. The CDR3 consists of 20 residues. The germline CDR1 and CDR2 sequences are SGDLS and YYNGEE. Trimming took 1 base from V and 0 from J; bases not matched to a gene: 11. Here the CDR3 reads CASSVRPLGTGTSGANVLTF. DNA for the CDR3: TGTGCCAGCAGCGTACGGCCCCTTGGGACAGGGACCTCTGGGGCCAACGTCCTGACTTTC.

The J gene is TRBJ2-7, the V gene TRBV7-9; D is uncertain. The CDR3 is 13 amino acids. CDR1 SEHNR and CDR2 FQNEAQ come from the germline V gene (reference sequence). Trimming removed 5 bases from V and 1 base from J, with 9 bases in between. The CDR3 DNA sequence: TGTGCCAGCAGCCCTAGTTTATCCTACGAGCAGTACTTC. Translating it yields CASSPSLSYEQYF.

The chain recombines TRBV23-1 with TRBJ1-1; D may be TRBD1 (5 bases). TRBV23-1 is marked as an open reading frame, function uncertain. V gave up 1 base and J gave up 8 bases, with 17 bases separating them. CDR3 size: 15 residues. CDR3 in amino acids: CASSQCGGGRLEAFF. In DNA, the CDR3 is TGCGCCAGCAGTCAATGTGGGGGAGGGCGGTTAGAAGCTTTCTTT.

This clone showed up just once. V usage is TRBV11-3 and J usage is TRBJ2-2; 7 nucleotides align to TRBD2. The CDR3 spans 17 residues. J gave up 5 bases and V 1 base, and 10 bases lay outside the gene matches. The germline gives CDR1 SGHNT, CDR2 YENEEA. CDR3 sequence (DNA): TGTGCCAGCAGCTTAGGATTCGGCGGGAGCGGTACCGGGGAGCTGTTTTTT. The encoded protein is CASSLGFGGSGTGELFF.

The rearrangement joins TRBV7-3 to TRBJ2-3; TRBD2 matches at 7 bases. The CDR3 extends over 14 amino acids. Per germline, CDR1 SGHTA and CDR2 FQGTGA. Trimming cost V 5 bases and J 0 bases; bases outside gene matches: 2. The CDR3 region is CASSPGLSTDTQYF. The CDR3 nucleotides are TGTGCCAGCAGCCCGGGACTAAGCACAGATACGCAGTATTTT.

The rearrangement joins TRBV18 to TRBJ2-7; 7 bases agree with TRBD1. This CDR3 region has 15 residues. V gave up 3 bases and J gave up 0 bases; unmatched junction bases: 5. Germline CDR1 reads KGHSH; CDR2 reads LQKENI. The CDR3 DNA reads TGTGCCAGCTCACCTAGGACAGGTTCCTCCTACGAGCAGTACTTC. This codes for CASSPRTGSSYEQYF.

This sequence joins TRBV27 and TRBJ1-1, with D possibly being TRBD1 (5 bases). With 2 bases removed from V and 2 bases from J, the gap between germline ends came to 12 bases. The CDR3 covers 15 residues. CDR1 MNHEY and CDR2 SMNVEV come from the germline V gene (reference sequence). CDR3 protein: CASSLGHGGNTEAFF. The CDR3 DNA follows: TGTGCCAGCAGTTTAGGGCACGGGGGTAACACTGAAGCTTTCTTT.

The V gene is TRBV7-6, the J gene TRBJ2-2; D call uncertain. V shed 0 bases and J shed 3 bases, with 11 bases lying between them. Germline CDR1 reads SGHVS; CDR2 reads FNYEAQ. The CDR3 has 16 residues. The CDR3, as DNA: TGTGCCAGCAGCTTAGCTTCCCCCACGGACACCGGGGAGCTGTTTTTT. Protein: CASSLASPTDTGELFF.

This sequence joins TRBV7-9 and TRBJ1-3; D gene ambiguous. The CDR3 spans 15 residues. Germline CDR1 is SEHNR and CDR2 is FQNEAQ (reference sequence). V dropped 0 bases and J dropped 0 bases, with 6 bases sitting between them. CDR3 loop: CASSLAGSSGNTIYF. In DNA form, the CDR3 reads TGTGCCAGCAGCTTAGCGGGCAGCTCTGGAAACACCATATATTTT.

This clone was counted once. This sequence joins TRBV4-1 and TRBJ2-5, with D hard to call. Looked up from germline, CDR1 is MGHRA and CDR2 is YSYEKL. Trimming removed 4 bases from V and 4 bases from J, with 10 bases in between. The CDR3 contains 13 residues. The CDR3 protein is CASSRRLRETQYF. The CDR3, as DNA: TGCGCCAGCAGCCGGAGACTCCGAGAGACCCAGTACTTC.

This sequence joins TRBV28 and TRBJ1-2; maybe TRBD1 (5 bases). The CDR3 consists of 15 residues. V gave up 2 bases and J gave up 4 bases, with 14 bases separating them. Germline V lookup: CDR1 MDHEN, CDR2 SYDVKM. DNA for the CDR3: TGTGCCAGCAGTTTAGCAAGGGGTGTGGGCTATGGCTACACCTTC. Its translation is CASSLARGVGYGYTF.

V and J are TRBV7-6 and TRBJ2-4, with 9 bases that match TRBD1. Germline V gene sequence: CDR1 SGHVS, CDR2 FNYEAQ. The CDR3 spans 15 residues. The J segment lost 7 bases and the V segment lost 2 bases, leaving 6 bases of the junction unmatched. The CDR3 DNA follows: TGTGCCAGCAGCTTAAGGCGGGGACAGGGCAACATTCAGTACTTC. This encodes CASSLRRGQGNIQYF. The variable domain in full, with the rest retrieved from reference TRBV7-6 and TRBJ2-4, is GAGVSQSPRYKVTKRGQDVALRCDPISGHVSLYWYRQALGQGPEFLTYFNYEAQQDKSGLPNDRFSAERPEGSISTLTIQRTEQRDSAMYRCASSLRRGQGNIQYFGAGTRLSVL.

In this sample, this clone turned up a few times. The chain recombines TRBV9 with TRBJ1-2, with unresolved D. The CDR3 runs to 14 residues. Trimming shortened V by 6 bases and J by 2 bases, and 14 bases separated the two germline ends. Germline V gene lookup returns CDR1 SGDLS and CDR2 YYNGEE. CDR3 sequence reads: CASTRGDGNYGYTF. In nucleotides, the CDR3 is TGTGCCAGCACTCGTGGCGACGGGAACTATGGCTACACCTTC.

The J gene is TRBJ2-1, the V gene TRBV4-2; 8 positions agree with TRBD2. Germline V gives CDR1 LGHNA, CDR2 YNFKEQ. This CDR3 has 15 amino acids. The trim removed 0 bases at V and 7 bases at J, leaving 5 bases unmatched. CDR3 loop: CASSQDSGIRNEQFF. DNA for the CDR3: TGTGCCAGCAGCCAAGATAGCGGGATTAGGAATGAGCAGTTCTTC.

With regard to this clone: The junction does not match germline at one end; this may be a read error. V gene TRBV4-1 combines with J gene TRBJ1-2, with D unclear. The germline V gene has CDR1 MGHRA and CDR2 YSYEKL. This CDR3 is built from 13 residues. CDR3 sequence reads: CASSASRSGGYAF. The CDR3 nucleotides read TGCGCCAGCAGCGCGAGCCGGTCGGGAGGCTACGCCTTC.

The V gene is TRBV15, the J gene TRBJ2-7; D is possibly TRBD1 (6 bases). With 5 bases removed from V and 9 bases from J, the gap between germline ends came to 14 bases. CDR1 is LNHNV, CDR2 YYDKDF, per germline (reference sequence). The CDR3 has 12 amino acids. The CDR3, as DNA: TGTGCCACCAGCGGTACAGGGTTCGTGCAGTACTTC. This encodes CATSGTGFVQYF.

This clone was seen just once. The genes are TRBV4-1 and TRBJ1-1, with D tentatively TRBD1 (5 bases). Trimming stripped 4 bases from V and 2 bases from J, with 17 bases between. The CDR3 runs to 16 residues. The germline V gene has CDR1 MGHRA and CDR2 YSYEKL. The CDR3, as DNA: TGCGCCAGCAGCCCAACGACAGAGATAGCAAACACTGAAGCTTTCTTT. It specifies CASSPTTEIANTEAFF.

This rearrangement joins TRBV6-6 to TRBJ1-1; 8 bases match TRBD1. With 4 bases clipped from V and 3 bases from J, the junction kept 7 bases outside the gene matches. This CDR3 contains 15 residues. Looked up from germline, CDR1 is MNHNY and CDR2 is SVGAGI (reference sequence). CDR3 bases: TGTGCCAGCAGTTCTTTACAGGGGGAAGACACTGAAGCTTTCTTT. This encodes CASSSLQGEDTEAFF.

V and J are TRBV27 and TRBJ1-2; the match to TRBD1 covers 8 bases. CDR1 and CDR2 (germline): MNHEY, SMNVEV (reference sequence). The V gene end was trimmed by 4 bases and the J gene end by 4 bases; junction bases not matched to a gene: 8. This CDR3 spans 15 amino acids. This CDR3 reads CASSWRDRGVYGYTF. The CDR3 DNA reads as TGTGCCAGCAGTTGGAGAGACAGGGGAGTCTATGGCTACACCTTC.

J is TRBJ2-7 and V is TRBV16; tentative D call: TRBD2 (6 bases). The CDR3 extends over 11 amino acids. Germline V CDR1 and CDR2: KGHSY, FQNENV. Trimming took off 5 bases at V and 9 bases at J, with 11 bases between the two ends. The chain's CDR3 is CASSDNSGQYF. For the CDR3, the DNA is TGTGCCAGCAGCGACAATAGCGGGCAGTACTTC.

The rearrangement links TRBV5-1 to TRBJ2-1, with 9 bases identical to TRBD2. Germline CDR1 and CDR2: SGHRS and YFSETQ. CDR3 length: 16 amino acids. V shed 0 bases, J shed 0 bases, and the junction held 1 base outside the gene matches. The CDR3 loop is CASSLGLAASYNEQFF. The CDR3 DNA is TGCGCCAGCAGCTTGGGACTAGCGGCCTCCTACAATGAGCAGTTCTTC.

This clone came up once. This CDR3 reads CASPQEPSQETQYF. The CDR3 coding sequence is TGTGCCAGCCCCCAAGAGCCGAGCCAAGAGACCCAGTACTTC. V is TRBV7-6 and J is TRBJ2-5; no firm D call. Trimming stripped 8 bases from V and 1 base from J, with 14 bases between. The CDR3 sequence is 14 residues long. From germline, CDR1 is SGHVS and CDR2 FNYEAQ.